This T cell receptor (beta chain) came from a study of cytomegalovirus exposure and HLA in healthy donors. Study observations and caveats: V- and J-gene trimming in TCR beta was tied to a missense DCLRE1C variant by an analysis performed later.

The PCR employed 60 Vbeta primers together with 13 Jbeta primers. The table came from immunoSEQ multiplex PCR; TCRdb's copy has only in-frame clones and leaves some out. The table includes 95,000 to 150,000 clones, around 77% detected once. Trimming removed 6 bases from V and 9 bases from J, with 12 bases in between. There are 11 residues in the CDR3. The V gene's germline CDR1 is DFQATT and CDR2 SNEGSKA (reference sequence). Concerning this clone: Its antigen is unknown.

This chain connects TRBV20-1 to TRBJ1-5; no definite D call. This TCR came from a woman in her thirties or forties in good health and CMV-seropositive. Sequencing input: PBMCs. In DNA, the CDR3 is TGCAGTGCCACCTCTGACTGGCCCCAGCATTTT. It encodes CSATSDWPQHF.